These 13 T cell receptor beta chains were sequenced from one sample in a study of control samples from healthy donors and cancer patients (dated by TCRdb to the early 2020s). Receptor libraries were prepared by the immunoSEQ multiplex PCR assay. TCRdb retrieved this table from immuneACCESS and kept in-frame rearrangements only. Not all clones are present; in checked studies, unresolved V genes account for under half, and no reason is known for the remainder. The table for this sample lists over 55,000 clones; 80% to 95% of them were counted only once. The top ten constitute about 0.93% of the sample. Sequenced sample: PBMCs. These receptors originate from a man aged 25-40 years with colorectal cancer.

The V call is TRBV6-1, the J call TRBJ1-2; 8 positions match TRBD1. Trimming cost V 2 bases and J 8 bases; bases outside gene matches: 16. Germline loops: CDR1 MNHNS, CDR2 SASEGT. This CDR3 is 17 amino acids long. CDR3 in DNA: TGTGCCAGCAGTGAAAGGACAGGGTTCCGGGCTAGGTTCGGCTACACCTTC. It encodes CASSERTGFRARFGYTF.

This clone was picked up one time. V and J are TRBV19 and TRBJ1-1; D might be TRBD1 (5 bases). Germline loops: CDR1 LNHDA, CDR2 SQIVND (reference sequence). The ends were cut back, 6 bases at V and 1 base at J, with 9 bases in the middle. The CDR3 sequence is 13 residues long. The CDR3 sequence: CASRGRQNTEAFF. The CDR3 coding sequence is TGTGCCAGTAGGGGACGGCAGAACACTGAAGCTTTCTTT.

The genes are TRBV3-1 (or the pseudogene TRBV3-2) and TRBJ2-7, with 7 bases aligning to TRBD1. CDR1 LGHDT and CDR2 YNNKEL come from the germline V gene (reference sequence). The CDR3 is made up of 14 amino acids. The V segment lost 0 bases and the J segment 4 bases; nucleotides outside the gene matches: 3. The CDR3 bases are TGTGCCAGCAGCCAAGAAGGGACAGTTTACGAGCAGTACTTC. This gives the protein CASSQEGTVYEQYF.

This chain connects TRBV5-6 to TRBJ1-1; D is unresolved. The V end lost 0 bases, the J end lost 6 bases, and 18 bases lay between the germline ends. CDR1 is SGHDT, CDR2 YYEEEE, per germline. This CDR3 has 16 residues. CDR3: CASSLALEGATAEAFF. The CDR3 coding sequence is TGTGCCAGCAGCTTGGCCTTGGAAGGTGCCACCGCTGAAGCTTTCTTT.

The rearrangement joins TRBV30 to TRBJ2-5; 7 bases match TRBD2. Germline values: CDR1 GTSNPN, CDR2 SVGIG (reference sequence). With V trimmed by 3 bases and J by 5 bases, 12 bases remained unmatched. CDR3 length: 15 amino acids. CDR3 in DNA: TGTGCCTGGAGAAAACTAGCGCTTATCGGGGAGACCCAGTACTTC. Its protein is CAWRKLALIGETQYF. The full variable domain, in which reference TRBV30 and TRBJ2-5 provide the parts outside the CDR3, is SQTIHQWPATLVQPVGSPLSLECTVEGTSNPNLYWYRQAAGRGLQLLFYSVGIGQISSEVPQNLSASRPQDRQFILSSKKLLLSDSGFYLCAWRKLALIGETQYFGPGTRLLVL.

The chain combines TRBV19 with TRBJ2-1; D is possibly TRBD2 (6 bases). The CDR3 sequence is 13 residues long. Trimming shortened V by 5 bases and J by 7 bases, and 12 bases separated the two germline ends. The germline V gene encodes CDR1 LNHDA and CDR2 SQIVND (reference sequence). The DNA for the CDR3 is TGTGCCAGTAGTGCCCTCGGGGGTAATGAGCAGTTCTTC. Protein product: CASSALGGNEQFF.

The CDR3 bases are TGTGCCAGCAGTCTACTAGCGGGGGGCGATGAGCAGTTCTTC. Translated: CASSLLAGGDEQFF. The V and J genes are TRBV6-4 and TRBJ2-1; 12 bases are a match to TRBD2. Germline lookup yields CDR1 MRHNA and CDR2 SNTAGT. With V trimmed by 5 bases and J by 8 bases, 4 bases remained unmatched. The CDR3 runs to 14 residues.

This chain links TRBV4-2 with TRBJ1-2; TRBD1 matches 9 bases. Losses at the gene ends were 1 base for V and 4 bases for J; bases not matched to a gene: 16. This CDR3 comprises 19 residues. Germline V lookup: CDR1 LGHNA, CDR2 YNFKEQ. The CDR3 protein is CASSQAFVVGTGHGYGYTF. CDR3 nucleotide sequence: TGTGCCAGCAGCCAAGCGTTTGTTGTGGGGACAGGGCATGGCTATGGCTACACCTTC.

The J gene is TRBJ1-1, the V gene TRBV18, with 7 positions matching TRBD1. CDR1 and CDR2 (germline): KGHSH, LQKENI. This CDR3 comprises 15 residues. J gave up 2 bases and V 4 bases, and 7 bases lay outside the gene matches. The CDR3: CASSRSGTDNTEAFF. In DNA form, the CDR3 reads TGTGCCAGCTCACGTTCCGGGACAGACAACACTGAAGCTTTCTTT.

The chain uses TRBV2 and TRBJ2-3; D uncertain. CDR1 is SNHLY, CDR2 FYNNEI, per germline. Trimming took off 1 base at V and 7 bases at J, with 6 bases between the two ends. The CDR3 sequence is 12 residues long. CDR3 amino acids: CASSEGWYTQYF. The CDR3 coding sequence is TGTGCCAGCAGTGAAGGATGGTATACGCAGTATTTT.

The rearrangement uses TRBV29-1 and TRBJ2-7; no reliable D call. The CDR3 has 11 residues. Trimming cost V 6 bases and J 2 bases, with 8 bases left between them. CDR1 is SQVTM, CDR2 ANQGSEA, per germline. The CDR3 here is CSVGQAYEQYF. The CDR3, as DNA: TGCAGCGTCGGCCAGGCCTACGAGCAGTACTTC.

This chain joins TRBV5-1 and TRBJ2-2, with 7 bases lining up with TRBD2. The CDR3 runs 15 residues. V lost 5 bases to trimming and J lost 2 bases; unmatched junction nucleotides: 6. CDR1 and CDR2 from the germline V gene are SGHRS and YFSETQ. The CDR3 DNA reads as TGCGCCAGCAGATGGGCTAGCGGAAACACCGGGGAGCTGTTTTTT. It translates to CASRWASGNTGELFF. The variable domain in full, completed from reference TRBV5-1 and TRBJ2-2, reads KAGVTQTPRYLIKTRGQQVTLSCSPISGHRSVSWYQQTPGQGLQFLFEYFSETQRNKGNFPGRFSGRQFSNSRSEMNVSTLELGDSALYLCASRWASGNTGELFFGEGSRLTVL.

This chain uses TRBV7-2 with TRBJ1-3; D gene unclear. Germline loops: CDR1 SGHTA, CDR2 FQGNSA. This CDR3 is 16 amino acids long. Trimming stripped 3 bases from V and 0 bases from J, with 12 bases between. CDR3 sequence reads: CASSLNAYRSGNTIYF. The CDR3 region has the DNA TGTGCCAGCAGCTTGAACGCGTACCGCTCTGGAAACACCATATATTTT.